One and the same sample provided the 29 T cell receptor beta chains below, sequenced in a study of blood T cell repertoires in COVID-19. Some clones are missing from TCRdb's copy, which holds only in-frame ones; the method was immunoSEQ multiplex PCR. Here the sample spans approximately 74,000 clones, approximately 91% being singletons. The sample comprised peripheral blood. The receptors derive from a man between 65 and 85 years old with acute or convalescent COVID-19.

The chain recombines TRBV6-5 with TRBJ1-1; D is possibly TRBD1 (5 bases). Trimming removed 3 bases from V and 6 bases from J, with 8 bases in between. Germline CDR1 is MNHEY and CDR2 is SVGAGI. This CDR3 is built from 12 residues. The CDR3 sequence: CASSYGGAEAFF. As DNA, the CDR3 is TGTGCCAGCAGTTATGGGGGGGCTGAAGCTTTCTTT.

The V call is TRBV12-5, the J call TRBJ2-1; 9 nucleotides align to TRBD2. V was pared by 4 bases and J by 7 bases, with 14 bases of the junction left unmatched. Germline CDR1 is LGHNT and CDR2 is FRNRAP. The CDR3 loop spans 17 amino acids. DNA of the CDR3: TGTGCTAGTGGTTCCCCCTCGGGTAGCGGGAGCTTGAATGAGCAGTTCTTC. This sequence encodes CASGSPSGSGSLNEQFF.

The chain links TRBV19 to TRBJ1-1; D remains unclear. Per the germline V gene, CDR1 is LNHDA and CDR2 is SQIVND (reference sequence). The V and J ends lost 1 base and 6 bases respectively, with 15 bases between them. This CDR3 is built from 15 residues. The CDR3 spells CASSIGSRVLAEAFF. The DNA for the CDR3 is TGTGCCAGTAGTATAGGTAGTCGGGTTTTGGCTGAAGCTTTCTTT.

This chain connects TRBV9 to TRBJ2-3; D not certain. With 0 bases removed from V and 3 bases from J, the gap between germline ends came to 11 bases. Germline V gene lookup returns CDR1 SGDLS and CDR2 YYNGEE. CDR3 length equals 15 residues. Here the CDR3 reads CASSVGNSGTDTQYF. The CDR3 DNA sequence: TGTGCCAGCAGCGTAGGTAACAGTGGGACAGATACGCAGTATTTT.

This chain links TRBV19 with TRBJ1-5; no clear D gene. The V end was cut by 3 bases, the J end by 9 bases, with 15 bases between. Germline V CDR1 and CDR2: LNHDA, SQIVND (reference sequence). The CDR3 is 14 residues long. CDR3 sequence: CASSMREASSPQHF. In DNA, the CDR3 is TGTGCCAGTAGTATGAGGGAAGCCTCGTCGCCCCAGCATTTT.

This sequence joins TRBV10-3 and TRBJ2-3, with TRBD2 as a possible D gene (6 bases). The germline V and J ends were trimmed by 7 bases and 0 bases, with 11 bases remaining between them. CDR3 size: 14 residues. Germline CDR1 and CDR2: ENHRY and SYGVKD. The chain's CDR3 is CAIKKEGSTDTQYF. The CDR3 nucleotides read TGTGCCATCAAAAAGGAGGGCAGCACAGATACGCAGTATTTT.

This chain connects TRBV5-1 to TRBJ2-1, with D maybe TRBD1 (5 bases). This CDR3 has 14 amino acids. V dropped 0 bases and J dropped 5 bases, with 9 bases sitting between them. The germline CDR1 and CDR2 sequences are SGHRS and YFSETQ. The CDR3 reads CASSLDFRDNEQFF. The CDR3 nucleotides read TGCGCCAGCAGCTTGGACTTCAGGGACAATGAGCAGTTCTTC.

This clone appeared once. The chain has TRBV7-9 and TRBJ1-4; TRBD1 matches at 7 bases. Germline CDR1 and CDR2: SEHNR and FQNEAQ (reference sequence). After removal of 6 bases from V and 8 bases from J, the junction contained 15 bases not matched to a gene. This CDR3 is 16 amino acids long. The CDR3 sequence is CASSSPTGAGQEKLFF. CDR3 coding DNA: TGTGCCAGCAGTTCACCTACAGGGGCGGGTCAGGAAAAACTGTTTTTT.

This chain uses TRBV27 with TRBJ2-7; TRBD1 agrees at 7 bases. CDR3 length: 13 residues. V shed 4 bases, J shed 7 bases, and the junction held 7 bases outside the gene matches. The germline V gene encodes CDR1 MNHEY and CDR2 SMNVEV (reference sequence). CDR3 residues: CASSSARGLEQYF. The CDR3 region has the DNA TGTGCCAGCAGTTCCGCAAGGGGGCTTGAGCAGTACTTC.

The chain is built from TRBV25-1 and TRBJ1-2, with D maybe TRBD1 (5 bases). V was trimmed by 2 bases and J by 14 bases, leaving 12 bases between them. The CDR3 loop spans 11 amino acids. CDR1 and CDR2 from the germline V gene are MGHDK and SYGVNS. The CDR3 nucleotides are TGTGCCAGCAGTGAAGGGGGGGAGCCTACCTTC. Translated, it gives CASSEGGEPTF.

The rearrangement links TRBV5-1 to TRBJ2-7; 9 bases match TRBD1. The CDR3 consists of 15 residues. J was trimmed by 3 bases and V by 4 bases; bases with no gene match: 8. Germline CDR1 reads SGHRS; CDR2 reads YFSETQ. The CDR3 spells CASSRTGDSFYEQYF. CDR3 nucleotide sequence: TGCGCCAGCAGCCGGACAGGGGATTCTTTCTACGAGCAGTACTTC.

The chain employs TRBV7-9 and TRBJ2-1; possible D gene TRBD1, 6 bases. From germline, CDR1 is SEHNR and CDR2 FQNEAQ (reference sequence). V was clipped by 6 bases and J by 2 bases, with 14 bases between them. This CDR3 spans 15 amino acids. The CDR3 sequence is CASSPDRYTYNEQFF. Written as DNA, the CDR3 is TGTGCCAGCAGTCCGGACAGATATACCTACAATGAGCAGTTCTTC.

This chain links TRBV6-6 with TRBJ2-3; D unresolved. Trimming removed 0 bases from V and 2 bases from J, with 6 bases in between. CDR1 and CDR2 from the germline V gene are MNHNY and SVGAGI (reference sequence). This CDR3 spans 14 amino acids. Here the CDR3 reads CASSYSLYTDTQYF. CDR3 nucleotides: TGTGCCAGCAGTTACTCACTTTACACAGATACGCAGTATTTT.

This chain joins TRBV28 and TRBJ2-7, with 8 nucleotides matching TRBD1. The J segment lost 6 bases and the V segment lost 7 bases, leaving 14 bases of the junction unmatched. The germline V gene has CDR1 MDHEN and CDR2 SYDVKM. This CDR3 spans 15 amino acids. CDR3 DNA sequence: TGTGCCAGCACCCGGACAGGGCTGTACCTGAGCGAGCAGTACTTC. Translating gives CASTRTGLYLSEQYF.

This chain connects TRBV6-5 to TRBJ2-7; 7 bases fit TRBD1. V gave up 6 bases and J gave up 3 bases; unmatched junction bases: 5. There are 13 residues in the CDR3. From germline, CDR1 is MNHEY and CDR2 SVGAGI. In DNA, the CDR3 is TGTGCCAGCAGAAGGGACAGCGACTACGAGCAGTACTTC. Its translation is CASRRDSDYEQYF.

The chain is built from TRBV2 and TRBJ2-3; TRBD2 agrees at 8 bases. CDR3 length equals 15 residues. Germline V lookup: CDR1 SNHLY, CDR2 FYNNEI. The J segment lost 8 bases and the V segment lost 2 bases, leaving 9 bases of the junction unmatched. The CDR3 nucleotides read TGTGCCAGCAGTGAAAGGGCGGGAGGTACGGGTACGCAGTATTTT. It encodes CASSERAGGTGTQYF.

This chain connects TRBV9 to TRBJ1-5, with TRBD1 matching 8 bases. This CDR3 region has 15 residues. CDR1 SGDLS and CDR2 YYNGEE come from the germline V gene. Germline trimming cut 7 bases from V and 3 bases from J; bases unmatched to any gene: 9. The CDR3 sequence is CASSAGTGLNQPQHF. The CDR3 DNA reads TGTGCCAGCTCGGCCGGGACAGGCCTCAATCAGCCCCAGCATTTT.

A few counts support this clone. The gene calls are TRBV29-1 and TRBJ2-1; TRBD1 agrees at 10 bases. The V gene's germline CDR1 is SQVTM and CDR2 ANQGSEA. Trimming removed 4 bases from V and 6 bases from J; junction bases left unmatched: 6. This CDR3 spans 14 amino acids. The CDR3 reads CSVGQGAIFNEQFF. The CDR3 region has the DNA TGCAGCGTTGGACAGGGGGCAATTTTCAATGAGCAGTTCTTC.

The sample holds a few counts of this clone. CDR3 coding DNA: TGTGCCAGCAGTCCTACTGTTGCTTCCCACGATGAGCAGTTCTTC. This codes for CASSPTVASHDEQFF. The V and J genes are TRBV7-6 and TRBJ2-1; D is undetermined. CDR3 length: 15 residues. Trimming cost V 6 bases and J 8 bases, with 20 bases left between them. Germline CDR1 and CDR2: SGHVS and FNYEAQ.

This clone has just a few counts. At one of its ends the junction is not consistent with the germline gene, which may arise from a read error. This rearrangement joins TRBV10-1 to TRBJ1-2, with 8 nucleotides matching TRBD1. Germline loops: CDR1 WNHNN, CDR2 SYGVQD (reference sequence). The CDR3 runs to 17 residues. CDR3 sequence: CASSESKSVAGGVGYTF. CDR3 sequence (DNA): TGCGCCAGCAGCGAGTCTAAGAGTGTGGCAGGGGGCGTTGGCTACACCTTC.

This CDR3 reads CASSPGQDADTQYF. CDR3 in DNA: TGCGCCAGCAGCCCCGGACAAGATGCAGATACGCAGTATTTT. The J gene is TRBJ2-3, the V gene TRBV5-1; tentatively, D is TRBD1 (5 bases). The V end lost 4 bases, the J end lost 4 bases, and 13 bases lay between the germline ends. This CDR3 region has 14 residues. The germline gives CDR1 SGHRS, CDR2 YFSETQ.

V gene TRBV3-1 (or the pseudogene TRBV3-2) combines with J gene TRBJ2-7; 11 bases fit TRBD2. J gave up 3 bases and V 3 bases, and 13 bases lay outside the gene matches. The CDR3 is made up of 18 amino acids. Germline CDR1 is LGHDT and CDR2 is YNNKEL (reference sequence). The CDR3 reads CASSQGTSGRAPNYEQYF. CDR3 DNA sequence: TGTGCCAGCAGCCAGGGCACTAGCGGGAGAGCCCCCAACTACGAGCAGTACTTC.

This clone was found once. The chain has TRBV7-2 and TRBJ2-1; D is possibly TRBD2 (6 bases). V lost 8 bases to trimming and J lost 6 bases, with 17 bases between them. Germline lookup yields CDR1 SGHTA and CDR2 FQGNSA. This CDR3 comprises 14 residues. The CDR3 region has the DNA TGTGCCAGCCGAGGGCGGGACCCCTCCAATGAGCAGTTCTTC. Its protein is CASRGRDPSNEQFF.

CDR3 in DNA: TGCGCCAGCGGTGGGGGACTAGCGGGTTACAATGAGCAGTTCTTC. Its protein product is CASGGGLAGYNEQFF. J is TRBJ2-1 and V is TRBV5-1; 12 bases are a match to TRBD2. Germline V gene data show CDR1 as SGHRS and CDR2 as YFSETQ. Germline trimming cut 7 bases from V and 4 bases from J; bases unmatched to any gene: 6. This CDR3 contains 15 residues.

V gene TRBV28 combines with J gene TRBJ2-7; the D gene is possibly TRBD2 (6 bases). With 8 bases removed from V and 0 bases from J, the gap between germline ends came to 14 bases. The CDR3 contains 14 residues. Germline-derived CDR1 and CDR2 are MDHEN and SYDVKM. In nucleotides, the CDR3 is TGTGCCAGCCGGGGAGGCAGCGGCTCCTACGAGCAGTACTTC. As protein: CASRGGSGSYEQYF.

The genes are TRBV25-1 and TRBJ2-5; D is ambiguous. Deletions cut 3 bases from V and 2 bases from J, with 16 bases between. Per germline, CDR1 MGHDK and CDR2 SYGVNS. The length of the CDR3 is 16 residues. CDR3 sequence (DNA): TGTGCCAGCAGTGAGCAAAGGCCAGCGAGACAAGAGACCCAGTACTTC. Its translation is CASSEQRPARQETQYF.

This clone appeared a single time. The chain employs TRBV5-6 and TRBJ1-5; D not certain. CDR3 length: 14 residues. In germline, CDR1 is SGHDT, CDR2 YYEEEE. V was trimmed by 0 bases and J by 4 bases, leaving 8 bases between them. The CDR3 sequence: CASSLGTGNQPQHF. DNA for the CDR3: TGTGCCAGCAGCTTGGGTACCGGGAATCAGCCCCAGCATTTT.

This sequence joins TRBV4-3 and TRBJ1-2; D possibly corresponds to TRBD1 (5 bases). Trimming cost V 4 bases and J 2 bases, with 17 bases left between them. The CDR3 covers 16 residues. CDR1 and CDR2 (germline): LGHNA, YSLEER. CDR3 coding DNA: TGCGCCAGCAGCCTCCTTACGAGTGGGGGGAACTATGGCTACACCTTC. It specifies CASSLLTSGGNYGYTF.

This chain uses TRBV7-2 with TRBJ1-1; 9 bases line up with TRBD1. Germline trimming cut 5 bases from V and 0 bases from J; bases unmatched to any gene: 7. Germline-derived CDR1 and CDR2 are SGHTA and FQGNSA. The CDR3 runs 16 residues. The CDR3 sequence is CASSARQGDMNTEAFF. DNA of the CDR3: TGTGCCAGCAGCGCAAGACAGGGGGACATGAACACTGAAGCTTTCTTT.